This T cell receptor (beta chain) was retrieved from a study of shared clonotypes between healthy human individuals. Study findings and constraints: Generation of non-shared clonotypes was less probable than generation of clonotypes shared by all four donors.

Germline V gene lookup returns CDR1 GTSNPN and CDR2 SVGIG (reference sequence). The CDR3 is 12 amino acids. V lost 1 base and J lost 1, with 2 bases in between. A remark on this clone: What it recognizes is unknown. This sample also contains other DNA sequences that code for the same CDR3.

Measured with immunoSEQ multiplex PCR; TCRdb has only the in-frame clones, and not every one. The sample includes 2 million or so clones, 85% to 95% seen only once; the top ten take more than 0.1%. Sequences were obtained from naive CD4+ T cells sorted from blood. As for subset: CD45RA+ positively selected. The clonotype comes from a man aged 18 to 29 in good health. The chain has TRBV30 and TRBJ1-3; D call uncertain. The DNA of the CDR3 is TGTGCCTGGAGTGGTTCTGGAAACACCATATATTTT. Translating gives CAWSGSGNTIYF.